Shown below are 26 T cell receptor beta chains from a single sample sequenced in a study of blood T cells in healthy people across ages. Then a second PCR, running roughly 7 to 11 cycles, was carried out with a sample-barcoded 5' primer and a J-beta primer mix. TCRdb called the 5' RACE reads again in MiXCR, with one record for every CDR3 protein. Here the sample spans 1.5 million to 2 million distinct CDR3 sequences, 40% to 55% being singletons. The sequenced sample was blood. These receptors originate from a woman between 40 and 50 years old in good health.

A few counts support this clonotype. The chain uses TRBV7-6 and TRBJ2-1; 13 positions agree with TRBD2. The trim removed 5 bases at V and 0 bases at J, leaving 10 bases unmatched. CDR1 SGHVS and CDR2 FNYEAQ come from the germline V gene. CDR3 size: 19 residues. The CDR3 region has the DNA TGTGCCAGCAGCCCCAAGACTAGCGGGGGGATTCGCTCCTACAATGAGCAGTTCTTC. Amino acids: CASSPKTSGGIRSYNEQFF.

The V and J genes are TRBV20-1 and TRBJ1-2; D unclear. CDR3 length: 13 amino acids. V lost 3 bases and J 0 bases, leaving 8 bases between the germline ends. CDR1 and CDR2 (germline): DFQATT, SNEGSKA (reference sequence). The CDR3 bases are TGCAGTGCTAGTTTTCCTTCTAACTATGGCTACACCTTC. Its translation: CSASFPSNYGYTF.

This chain joins TRBV3-1 and TRBJ2-5; 9 nucleotides align to TRBD2. With 1 base clipped from V and 3 bases from J, the junction kept 18 bases outside the gene matches. Per germline, CDR1 LGHDT and CDR2 YNNKEL (reference sequence). CDR3 length: 20 amino acids. DNA for the CDR3: TGTGCCAGCAGCCAAGGTCCAGCGGGGGGCTTAAACCAACCCAAAGAGACCCAGTACTTC. This codes for CASSQGPAGGLNQPKETQYF.

This clonotype was seen only once. The CDR3 DNA reads as TGTGCCAGCGGCTCCCCGGGGCCACATAGCAATCAGCCCCAGCATTTT. Translating gives CASGSPGPHSNQPQHF. This chain joins TRBV7-9 and TRBJ1-5; maybe TRBD1 (5 bases). The CDR3 is made up of 16 amino acids. V lost 8 bases to trimming and J lost 0 bases, with 17 bases between them. Germline CDR1 and CDR2: SEHNR and FQNEAQ (reference sequence).

The chain recombines TRBV7-2 with TRBJ2-7, with D unresolved. Looked up from germline, CDR1 is SGHTA and CDR2 is FQGNSA. The ends were cut back, 1 base at V and 10 bases at J, with 11 bases in the middle. CDR3 length: 12 residues. The CDR3 DNA follows: TGTGCCAGCAGCTTAGACCTAGGGTCCCAGTACTTC. Amino acid sequence: CASSLDLGSQYF.

V usage is TRBV6-2 or TRBV6-3 and J usage is TRBJ2-4; TRBD2 might be the D (5 bases). With 0 bases removed from V and 5 bases from J, the gap between germline ends came to 14 bases. This CDR3 comprises 16 residues. Germline CDR1 and CDR2: MNHEY and SVGEGT. CDR3 protein: CASSYSRERHENIQYF. The CDR3 bases are TGTGCCAGCAGTTACTCGAGGGAAAGACACGAAAACATTCAGTACTTC.

This rearrangement joins TRBV12-3 or TRBV12-4 to TRBJ1-1; D call uncertain. The CDR3 runs 13 residues. Trimming pared 6 bases from V and 0 bases from J, leaving 8 bases between. CDR3 region: CASRAYMNTEAFF. The CDR3 bases are TGTGCCAGCAGGGCCTACATGAACACTGAAGCTTTCTTT.

V is TRBV6-5 and J is TRBJ2-3, with 7 bases matching TRBD2. The CDR3 length is 15 residues. Per the germline V gene, CDR1 is MNHEY and CDR2 is SVGAGI. V shed 2 bases and J 6 bases; nucleotides not matched to a gene: 8. The CDR3 DNA reads as TGTGCCAGCAGTTACCTAGCGGAGACCCCCGATACGCAGTATTTT. It yields the protein CASSYLAETPDTQYF.

This clonotype was counted only a few times. This rearrangement joins TRBV20-1 to TRBJ1-2; no clear D. V was pared by 2 bases and J by 7 bases, with 14 bases between. The CDR3 is 13 residues long. The germline CDR1 and CDR2 sequences are DFQATT and SNEGSKA (reference sequence). CDR3: CSARPGELGGYTF. The CDR3 coding sequence is TGCAGTGCTAGACCAGGCGAACTGGGTGGCTACACCTTC.

A few counts support this clonotype. The rearrangement links TRBV29-1 to TRBJ2-3; D gene ambiguous. The V end was cut by 2 bases, the J end by 4 bases, with 7 bases between. Germline V gene lookup returns CDR1 SQVTM and CDR2 ANQGSEA. CDR3 size: 12 residues. The chain's CDR3 is CSVEPGPDTQYF. CDR3 in DNA: TGCAGCGTTGAACCCGGGCCAGATACGCAGTATTTT.

This clonotype was counted between two and nine times. The rearrangement joins TRBV21-1 to TRBJ2-7. TRBV21-1 is a documented pseudogene. The CDR3 totals 10 residues. The CDR3 sequence is CASSIYEQYF. The CDR3 DNA is TGTGCCAGCAGCATTTACGAGCAGTACTTC.

The genes are TRBV28 and TRBJ2-3, with D hard to call. V lost 7 bases and J 1 base, leaving 18 bases between the germline ends. CDR3 length: 16 residues. Germline CDR1 reads MDHEN; CDR2 reads SYDVKM. CDR3 loop: CASTWAIPYRTDTQYF. For the CDR3, the DNA is TGTGCCAGCACCTGGGCCATCCCTTACCGCACAGATACGCAGTATTTT.

The chain uses TRBV4-3 and TRBJ2-1, with TRBD2 matching 9 bases. CDR3 length equals 15 residues. Germline V CDR1 and CDR2: LGHNA, YSLEER. The ends lost 1 base at V and 8 bases at J; junction bases unmatched: 6. In DNA, the CDR3 is TGCGCCAGCAGCCAAGTTGGGACTAGCAGCGATGAGCAGTTCTTC. It yields the protein CASSQVGTSSDEQFF.

The chain uses TRBV9 and TRBJ1-2; D is uncertain. The germline V gene encodes CDR1 SGDLS and CDR2 YYNGEE. This CDR3 contains 14 residues. Trimming stripped 1 base from V and 3 bases from J, with 10 bases between. The chain's CDR3 is CASSVTATDYGYTF. In DNA form, the CDR3 reads TGTGCCAGCAGCGTAACGGCCACAGACTATGGCTACACCTTC. Full variable domain (remainder filled in from reference TRBV9 and TRBJ1-2): DSGVTQTPKHLITATGQRVTLRCSPRSGDLSVYWYQQSLDQGLQFLIQYYNGEERAKGNILERFSAQQFPDLHSELNLSSLELGDSALYFCASSVTATDYGYTFGSGTRLTVV.

J is TRBJ2-4 and V is TRBV5-5; a weak D match, TRBD2 (5 bases). Gene TRBJ2-5 matches the end of the DNA better, so the J call may be wrong. Germline V gene lookup returns CDR1 SGHKS and CDR2 YYEKEE (reference sequence). The CDR3 loop spans 16 amino acids. The CDR3 loop is CASSRSDETKPETQYF. DNA for the CDR3: TGTGCCAGCAGCCGTAGCGACGAGACGAAGCCGGAGACCCAGTACTTC.

This clonotype was detected only a few times. V and J are TRBV6-2 or TRBV6-3 and TRBJ2-5, with 10 bases matching TRBD1. The J call could be wrong; TRBJ2-7 is a better fit for the DNA end. CDR1 and CDR2 from the germline V gene are MNHEY and SVGEGT. This CDR3 is 18 amino acids long. The CDR3 loop is CASSYRMSRDRGFREQYF. CDR3 bases: TGTGCCAGCAGTTACCGAATGTCCCGGGACAGGGGTTTTCGCGAGCAGTACTTC.

This clonotype has only a few counts. V usage is TRBV6-2 or TRBV6-3 and J usage is TRBJ2-3, with D perhaps matching TRBD1 (6 bases). Germline-derived CDR1 and CDR2 are MNHEY and SVGEGT. The V end lost 5 bases, the J end lost 2 bases, and 23 bases lay between the germline ends. The CDR3 is made up of 18 amino acids. The CDR3 loop reads CASSPQLNSGESTDTQYF. CDR3 sequence (DNA): TGTGCCAGCAGTCCACAGTTAAACTCAGGGGAATCCACAGATACGCAGTATTTT.

This sequence joins TRBV7-2 and TRBJ2-3; 13 bases match TRBD2. The CDR3 is 14 amino acids. V shed 7 bases and J 8 bases; nucleotides not matched to a gene: 6. The germline CDR1 and CDR2 sequences are SGHTA and FQGNSA. CDR3 residues: CASKLAGGPATQYF. The CDR3 DNA sequence: TGTGCCAGCAAACTAGCGGGGGGGCCTGCTACGCAGTATTTT.

Details on this clonotype: Mismatch with germline at one junction end may stem from a read error. The genes are TRBV18 and TRBJ1-6; the D is unclear. The CDR3 runs to 14 residues. Germline-derived CDR1 and CDR2 are KGHSH and LQKENI. CDR3 sequence (DNA): TGTGCCAGCTCACCGAATCAAGATAATTCACCCATCCACTTT. This gives the protein CASSPNQDNSPIHF.

CDR3 bases: TGCAGTGCTAGAGATTCTGGGACCCCCCCAGGGACCCAGTACTTC. It specifies CSARDSGTPPGTQYF. The J gene is TRBJ2-5, the V gene TRBV20-1; D is possibly TRBD1 or TRBD2 (5 bases each). This CDR3 spans 15 amino acids. V lost 0 bases, J lost 7 bases, and 18 bases lay in between. Germline V gene lookup returns CDR1 DFQATT and CDR2 SNEGSKA (reference sequence).

The V gene is TRBV12-3 or TRBV12-4, the J gene TRBJ1-5; no reliable D call. Trimming shortened V by 5 bases and J by 0 bases, and 11 bases separated the two germline ends. The CDR3 is 15 amino acids. The CDR3 here is CASSPNGYSNQPQHF. CDR3 in DNA: TGTGCCAGCAGTCCGAACGGCTATAGCAATCAGCCCCAGCATTTT.

The V and J genes are TRBV20-1 and TRBJ1-5; 7 nucleotides line up with TRBD1. With 5 bases clipped from V and 1 base from J, the junction kept 8 bases outside the gene matches. The CDR3 has 15 residues. Germline CDR1 is DFQATT and CDR2 is SNEGSKA (reference sequence). CDR3 bases: TGCAGTGCTTTTCGACAGGGACTGAGCAATCAGCCCCAGCATTTT. It yields the protein CSAFRQGLSNQPQHF.

This clonotype showed up just a few times. The chain has TRBV7-2 and TRBJ2-7; D is unresolved. The CDR3 is made up of 13 amino acids. V lost 5 bases and J lost 4, with 12 bases in between. CDR1 and CDR2 (germline): SGHTA, FQGNSA. In nucleotides, the CDR3 is TGTGCCAGCAGCGTAGAATTTGGTTACGAGCAGTACTTC. Residues: CASSVEFGYEQYF. The whole variable domain, remainder taken from reference TRBV7-2 and TRBJ2-7, is GAGVSQSPSNKVTEKGKDVELRCDPISGHTALYWYRQSLGQGLEFLIYFQGNSAPDKSGLPSDRFSAERTGGSVSTLTIQRTQQEDSAVYLCASSVEFGYEQYFGPGTRLTVT.

This clonotype was counted many times. The chain uses TRBV7-9 and TRBJ2-7; TRBD2 matches at 13 bases. Germline V lookup: CDR1 SEHNR, CDR2 FQNEAQ (reference sequence). The ends lost 5 bases at V and 2 bases at J; junction bases unmatched: 18. The CDR3 totals 20 residues. The CDR3 DNA reads as TGTGCCAGCAGCCCCCCCCTCTCGGGACTAGCGGGGAACGTGGCCTACGAGCAGTACTTC. This encodes CASSPPLSGLAGNVAYEQYF.

This chain uses TRBV7-2 with TRBJ2-3; 12 positions match TRBD2. Looked up from germline, CDR1 is SGHTA and CDR2 is FQGNSA. V trimming: 5 bases; J trimming: 0 bases; junction bases outside the gene matches: 6. The CDR3 covers 17 residues. For the CDR3, the DNA is TGTGCCAGCAGCCCCGGACTAGCGGGGCGAAGCACAGATACGCAGTATTTT. Translated: CASSPGLAGRSTDTQYF. The full variable domain, rest sourced from reference TRBV7-2 and TRBJ2-3, is GAGVSQSPSNKVTEKGKDVELRCDPISGHTALYWYRQSLGQGLEFLIYFQGNSAPDKSGLPSDRFSAERTGGSVSTLTIQRTQQEDSAVYLCASSPGLAGRSTDTQYFGPGTRLTVL.

This chain uses TRBV5-1 with TRBJ2-1; D unresolved. The germline V and J ends were trimmed by 0 bases and 5 bases, with 9 bases remaining between them. The length of the CDR3 is 14 residues. Germline-derived CDR1 and CDR2 are SGHRS and YFSETQ. The CDR3, as DNA: TGCGCCAGCAGCTTGGCCCGGGCTAACAATGAGCAGTTCTTC. Translating gives CASSLARANNEQFF. Complete variable domain (other parts from reference TRBV5-1 and TRBJ2-1): KAGVTQTPRYLIKTRGQQVTLSCSPISGHRSVSWYQQTPGQGLQFLFEYFSETQRNKGNFPGRFSGRQFSNSRSEMNVSTLELGDSALYLCASSLARANNEQFFGPGTRLTVL.